This T cell receptor beta chain was retrieved from a study of control samples from healthy donors and cancer patients. The assay was immunoSEQ multiplex PCR, and TCRdb's table has in-frame clones only and misses some. The sample yields tens of thousands of clones, roughly 94% seen once. Germline trimming cut 5 bases from V and 8 bases from J; bases unmatched to any gene: 7. CDR3 length equals 14 residues. The V gene's germline CDR1 is SGHVS and CDR2 FQNEAQ. Sequenced: blood. The TCR comes from a man aged 25 to 40 in good health. This sequence joins TRBV7-8 and TRBJ1-4; 8 bases match TRBD1. CDR3 bases: TGTGCCAGCAGCCGAGACAGGGGCGGCGAAAAACTGTTTTTT. Protein sequence: CASSRDRGGEKLFF.